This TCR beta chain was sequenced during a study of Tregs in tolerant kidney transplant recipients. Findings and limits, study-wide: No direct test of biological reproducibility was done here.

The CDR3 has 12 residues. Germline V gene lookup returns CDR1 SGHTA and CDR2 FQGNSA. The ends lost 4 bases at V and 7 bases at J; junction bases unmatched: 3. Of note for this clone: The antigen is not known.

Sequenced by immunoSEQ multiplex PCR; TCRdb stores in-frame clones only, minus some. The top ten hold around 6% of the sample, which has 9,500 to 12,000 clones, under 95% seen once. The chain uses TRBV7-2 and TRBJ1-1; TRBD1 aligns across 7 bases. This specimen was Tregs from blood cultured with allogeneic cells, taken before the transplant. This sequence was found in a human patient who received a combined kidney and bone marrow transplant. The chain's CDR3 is CASSSQGIEAFF. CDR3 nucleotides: TGTGCCAGCAGCTCACAGGGGATTGAAGCTTTCTTT.